This TCR beta chain was captured in a study of CD8+ T cells in alopecia areata. Study-wide results and caveats: Elevated clonality characterized lesional scalp relative to normal scalp, particularly in alopecia totalis/universalis.

Reverse transcription of extracted RNA yielded cDNA, which provided the sequencing template. Only in-frame clones appear in the TCRdb table, and some are missing; sequencing was by immunoSEQ multiplex PCR. The sample has some 180,000 clones, roughly 60% seen once. The germline V gene has CDR1 WSHSY and CDR2 SAAADI. The length of the CDR3 is 14 residues. The ends lost 6 bases at V and 6 bases at J; junction bases unmatched: 10. Peripheral blood, together with lesional scalp punch biopsies, was collected from alopecia areata patients. Concerning this clone: The target antigen is unknown.

The receptor was isolated from a human donor with alopecia areata. The chain couples TRBV10-2 to TRBJ1-2; TRBD1 matches 7 bases. This sample comprised CD4+ T cells sorted from blood, obtained at week 0. CDR3 nucleotide sequence: TGCGCCAGCAGCGAACAACAGGGGCACGATGGCTACACCTTC. As protein: CASSEQQGHDGYTF.